Given below is one T cell receptor beta chain in context. Its antigen is undetermined. This record belongs to a study of CD8+ T cells in alopecia areata. Study summary: A regimen of oral tofacitinib, 5 to 10 mg twice daily, was given to treated patients.

Trimming cost V 2 bases and J 2 bases, with 9 bases left between them. CDR3 length: 14 amino acids. The V gene's germline CDR1 is GTSNPN and CDR2 SVGIG (reference sequence). Sequencing relied on a cDNA template that was reverse transcribed from extracted RNA. Clones were sequenced by immunoSEQ multiplex PCR, and TCRdb holds only the in-frame ones, with some missing. Of roughly 150,000 clones detected, about 50% appear once; the ten largest clones hold just under 20%. Researchers took lesional scalp punch biopsies and peripheral blood from people who were alopecia areata patients. General study results and limits: Patients showed less clear TCR sequence sharing than mice, possibly partly because of HLA diversity. Sequences from scalp samples also cover resident alphabeta T cells of normal skin.

The chain combines TRBV30 with TRBJ2-2, with D unclear. The receptor comes from a human donor with alopecia areata. The starting material was CD8+ T cells sorted from blood, obtained at week 0. This CDR3 reads CAWSFGSNTGELFF. The CDR3 nucleotides read TGTGCCTGGAGTTTCGGCAGCAACACCGGGGAGCTGTTTTTT.